The T cell receptor (beta chain) under discussion was sequenced for a study of blood T cell repertoires in COVID-19. Assay used: immunoSEQ multiplex PCR; TCRdb lists only in-frame clones, some missing. Of fewer than 200,000 clones in the sample, 87% were seen once. This clone was found once. This CDR3 region has 13 residues. From germline, CDR1 is LNHDA and CDR2 SQIVND (reference sequence). J was trimmed by 10 bases and V by 5 bases; bases with no gene match: 10. Sample: peripheral blood. The sequence was collected from a man between 60 and 75 years old with active or convalescent COVID-19. The chain recombines TRBV19 with TRBJ2-7; 8 nucleotides align to TRBD2. In DNA form, the CDR3 reads TGTGCCAGTAGTGCGACCGGGACTAGGGTTCAGTACTTC. Its protein is CASSATGTRVQYF.